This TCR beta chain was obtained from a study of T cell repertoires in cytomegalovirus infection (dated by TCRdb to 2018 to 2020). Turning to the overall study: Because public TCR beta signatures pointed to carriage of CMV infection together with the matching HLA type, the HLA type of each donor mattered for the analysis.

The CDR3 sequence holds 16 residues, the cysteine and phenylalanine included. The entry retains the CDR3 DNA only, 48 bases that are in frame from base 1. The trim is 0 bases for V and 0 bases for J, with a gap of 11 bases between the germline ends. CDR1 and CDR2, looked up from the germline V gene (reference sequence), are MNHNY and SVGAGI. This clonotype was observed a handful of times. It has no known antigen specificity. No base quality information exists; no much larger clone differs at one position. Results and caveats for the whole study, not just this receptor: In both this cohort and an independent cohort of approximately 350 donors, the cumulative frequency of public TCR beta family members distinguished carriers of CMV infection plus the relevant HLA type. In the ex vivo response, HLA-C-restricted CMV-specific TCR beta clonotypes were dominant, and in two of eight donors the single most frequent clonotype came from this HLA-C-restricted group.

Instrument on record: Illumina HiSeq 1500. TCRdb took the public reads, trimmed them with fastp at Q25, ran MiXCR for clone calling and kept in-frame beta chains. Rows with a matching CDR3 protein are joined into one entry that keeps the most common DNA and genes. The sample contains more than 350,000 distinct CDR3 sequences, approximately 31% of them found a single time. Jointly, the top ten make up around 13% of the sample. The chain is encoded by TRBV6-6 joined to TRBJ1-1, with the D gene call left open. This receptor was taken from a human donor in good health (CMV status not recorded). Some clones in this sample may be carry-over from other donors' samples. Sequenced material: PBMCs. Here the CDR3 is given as CASSYSQKAMNTEAFF. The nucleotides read TGTGCCAGCAGTTACTCTCAAAAGGCCATGAACACTGAAGCTTTCTTT.